Presented here are 30 T cell receptor beta chains from one specimen sequenced in a study of vaccination and CD4 T cells after COVID-19. The Oncomine TCR Beta short-read assay was what sequenced the DNA obtained from cultured CD4+ T cells. TCRdb independently ran MiXCR on the PCR reads; one entry per CDR3 protein. Among approximately 20,000 distinct CDR3 sequences listed, more than 45% were seen once. What these receptors recognize is not known. Treatment: 10-day PBMC culture with coronavirus spike peptide pools or control peptides (ViraFEST assay). Sequencing was carried out using CD4+ T cells from blood, cultured in vitro. These receptors were collected from a human donor who had recovered from COVID-19.

This chain joins TRBV2 and TRBJ1-2, with D maybe TRBD1 (6 bases). CDR1 and CDR2 (germline): SNHLY, FYNNEI. This CDR3 has 13 amino acids. Trimming took off 4 bases at V and 3 bases at J, with 9 bases between the two ends. The CDR3, as DNA: TGTGCCAGCAGTGGCAACAGGGACTATGGCTACACCTTC. Encoded protein: CASSGNRDYGYTF.

The gene calls are TRBV20-1 and TRBJ1-5; tentatively, D is TRBD1 (6 bases). Germline values: CDR1 DFQATT, CDR2 SNEGSKA (reference sequence). The CDR3 is made up of 13 amino acids. V gave up 6 bases and J gave up 2 bases, with 11 bases separating them. As DNA, the CDR3 is TGCAGTGCAGCGGGGGCTCGCAATCAGCCCCAGCATTTT. The encoded protein is CSAAGARNQPQHF.

This clonotype occurred once. V gene TRBV29-1 combines with J gene TRBJ2-2; tentative D call: TRBD2 (6 bases). The length of the CDR3 is 14 residues. V shed 4 bases and J shed 8 bases, with 17 bases lying between them. Germline values: CDR1 SQVTM, CDR2 ANQGSEA. The CDR3 DNA is TGCAGCGTTGTCCCCGACGTTCTAGCGGGGGAGCTGTTTTTT. It is translated as CSVVPDVLAGELFF.

The J gene is TRBJ2-7, the V gene TRBV20-1; TRBD2 matches at 8 bases. Unmatched junction bases numbered 2, after V lost 1 base and J lost 0 bases. Germline CDR1 and CDR2: DFQATT and SNEGSKA (reference sequence). CDR3 length: 14 residues. DNA for the CDR3: TGCAGTGCTAGAGCCGGGAGGGCCTCCTACGAGCAGTACTTC. This translates into CSARAGRASYEQYF.

J is TRBJ2-1 and V is TRBV19; D is unclear. Germline V CDR1 and CDR2: LNHDA, SQIVND (reference sequence). Trimming stripped 3 bases from V and 6 bases from J, with 9 bases between. The length of the CDR3 is 13 residues. For the CDR3, the DNA is TGTGCCAGTAGTATGTGGGGATCCAATGAGCAGTTCTTC. Translation: CASSMWGSNEQFF.

The chain joins TRBV7-2 to TRBJ1-5; possibly TRBD1 for D (5 bases). The CDR3 spans 14 residues. Germline values: CDR1 SGHTA, CDR2 FQGNSA. The V end lost 4 bases, the J end lost 4 bases, and 11 bases lay between the germline ends. This CDR3 is CASSYNQGNQPQHF. The CDR3 coding sequence is TGTGCCAGCAGCTACAACCAGGGAAATCAGCCCCAGCATTTT.

The chain joins TRBV7-2 to TRBJ2-3; the D is unclear. The V gene's germline CDR1 is SGHTA and CDR2 FQGNSA. This CDR3 has 11 residues. Trimming cost V 5 bases and J 6 bases, with 6 bases left between them. CDR3 DNA sequence: TGTGCCAGCAGCCCTCGGGATACGCAGTATTTT. Translating it yields CASSPRDTQYF.

This chain links TRBV30 with TRBJ2-3; 7 bases are shared with TRBD2. The CDR3 runs to 15 residues. J gave up 3 bases and V 2 bases, and 8 bases lay outside the gene matches. Germline V gene sequence: CDR1 GTSNPN, CDR2 SVGIG (reference sequence). The chain's CDR3 is CAWSITGTKTDTQYF. The CDR3 DNA follows: TGTGCCTGGAGTATCACCGGGACTAAGACAGATACGCAGTATTTT.

This clonotype appeared once. This sequence joins TRBV5-7 and TRBJ1-5; D unresolved. TRBV5-7 is treated as an ORF (open reading frame) with a function not yet certain. Trimming pared 3 bases from V and 0 bases from J, leaving 19 bases between. The CDR3 has 18 amino acids. CDR3 nucleotides: TGTGCCAGCAGCTGGACGATCGCCGAGGGTTATAGCAATCAGCCCCAGCATTTT. Its protein product is CASSWTIAEGYSNQPQHF.

This chain links TRBV28 with TRBJ1-4, with 7 bases matching TRBD1. The CDR3 consists of 14 residues. Per germline, CDR1 MDHEN and CDR2 SYDVKM. Germline trimming cut 6 bases from V and 3 bases from J; bases unmatched to any gene: 4. CDR3 residues: CASRPTGANEKLFF. The DNA of the CDR3 is TGTGCCAGCAGACCCACAGGGGCTAATGAAAAACTGTTTTTT.

The V gene is TRBV5-1, the J gene TRBJ2-1; D gene uncertain. This CDR3 has 13 residues. The V gene's germline CDR1 is SGHRS and CDR2 YFSETQ. Trimming shortened V by 0 bases and J by 4 bases, and 5 bases separated the two germline ends. CDR3 loop: CASSLDGYNEQFF. The CDR3 bases are TGCGCCAGCAGCTTGGACGGGTACAATGAGCAGTTCTTC.

The genes are TRBV20-1 and TRBJ2-1, with 13 nucleotides matching TRBD2. With 7 bases clipped from V and 0 bases from J, the junction kept 0 bases outside the gene matches. CDR1 is DFQATT and CDR2 is SNEGSKA in the germline V gene (reference sequence). The CDR3 spans 14 residues. For the CDR3, the DNA is TGCAGTGGGACTAGCGGGAGCTCCTACAATGAGCAGTTCTTC. This sequence encodes CSGTSGSSYNEQFF.

Of note for this clonotype: One junction end disagrees with the germline gene, perhaps due to a read error. V gene TRBV7-9 combines with J gene TRBJ2-1; tentatively, D is TRBD2 (7 bases). Germline CDR1 is SEHNR and CDR2 is FQNEAQ (reference sequence). There are 15 residues in the CDR3. CDR3 in DNA: TGCGCCAGCAGCTGGGGGGGGCGGTCTTCCAATGAGCAGTTCTTC. Protein product: CASSWGGRSSNEQFF. The whole variable domain, filled in from reference TRBV7-9 and TRBJ2-1, reads DTGVSQNPRHKITKRGQNVTFRCDPISEHNRLYWYRQTLGQGPEFLTYFQNEAQLEKSRLLSDRFSAERPKGSFSTLEIQRTEQGDSAMYLCASSWGGRSSNEQFFGPGTRLTVL.

The J gene is TRBJ2-7, the V gene TRBV7-9; 8 nucleotides match TRBD2. V lost 5 bases, J lost 7 bases, and 16 bases stayed unmatched. This CDR3 has 16 amino acids. Per germline, CDR1 SEHNR and CDR2 FQNEAQ (reference sequence). The CDR3 bases are TGTGCCAGCAGCCTAGGGGTCGGGACTAGGAGGGGTGAGCAGTACTTC. It specifies CASSLGVGTRRGEQYF. The full variable domain, in which reference TRBV7-9 and TRBJ2-7 provide the parts outside the CDR3, is DTGVSQNPRHKITKRGQNVTFRCDPISEHNRLYWYRQTLGQGPEFLTYFQNEAQLEKSRLLSDRFSAERPKGSFSTLEIQRTEQGDSAMYLCASSLGVGTRRGEQYFGPGTRLTVT.

The J gene is TRBJ2-3, the V gene TRBV20-1; 10 nucleotides align to TRBD2. The germline gives CDR1 DFQATT, CDR2 SNEGSKA (reference sequence). J gave up 2 bases and V 0 bases, and 5 bases lay outside the gene matches. CDR3 length: 16 amino acids. CDR3 sequence reads: CSARDPLAGVTDTQYF. The CDR3 DNA sequence: TGCAGTGCTAGAGACCCCCTAGCGGGAGTCACAGATACGCAGTATTTT.

This chain links TRBV19 with TRBJ1-5; no definite D call. Germline lookup yields CDR1 LNHDA and CDR2 SQIVND (reference sequence). The CDR3 is made up of 15 amino acids. Trimming removed 3 bases at V and 4 bases at J, with 13 bases between. CDR3 in amino acids: CASSIGSQINQPQHF. Here the CDR3 DNA reads TGTGCCAGTAGTATTGGCAGTCAAATTAATCAGCCCCAGCATTTT.

This clonotype was seen a handful of times. The chain carries TRBV24-1 and TRBJ1-1; no firm D call. CDR3 length: 14 residues. Trimming stripped 5 bases from V and 5 bases from J, with 14 bases between. CDR1 and CDR2 from the germline V gene are KGHDR and SFDVKD. CDR3 nucleotides: TGTGCCACCAGTGTCTGGCCCCCGGAGACTGAAGCTTTCTTT. Protein sequence: CATSVWPPETEAFF.

This chain connects TRBV4-2 to TRBJ1-1; tentatively, D is TRBD1 (5 bases). Germline V CDR1 and CDR2: LGHNA, YNFKEQ. This CDR3 has 14 amino acids. With 1 base removed from V and 3 bases from J, the gap between germline ends came to 9 bases. The chain's CDR3 is CASSQGGGDTEAFF. The CDR3 DNA reads as TGTGCCAGCAGCCAAGGGGGAGGGGACACTGAAGCTTTCTTT.

This chain uses TRBV5-1 with TRBJ2-3; TRBD2 matches 15 bases. The CDR3 loop spans 19 amino acids. Per germline, CDR1 SGHRS and CDR2 YFSETQ. Unmatched junction bases numbered 11, after V lost 4 bases and J lost 2 bases. The CDR3 sequence: CASSPAGTSGGWSTDTQYF. DNA of the CDR3: TGCGCCAGCAGCCCGGCGGGGACTAGCGGGGGGTGGTCCACAGATACGCAGTATTTT. Supplemented by reference TRBV5-1 and TRBJ2-3, the full variable domain reads KAGVTQTPRYLIKTRGQQVTLSCSPISGHRSVSWYQQTPGQGLQFLFEYFSETQRNKGNFPGRFSGRQFSNSRSEMNVSTLELGDSALYLCASSPAGTSGGWSTDTQYFGPGTRLTVL.

This clonotype was counted once. The genes are TRBV11-2 and TRBJ2-5; TRBD2 matches 7 bases. The V gene end was trimmed by 4 bases and the J gene end by 5 bases; junction bases not matched to a gene: 10. The CDR3 totals 15 residues. The V gene's germline CDR1 is SGHAT and CDR2 FQNNGV. The CDR3 is CASSWDYYYGETQYF. For the CDR3, the DNA is TGTGCCAGCAGCTGGGACTACTATTATGGGGAGACCCAGTACTTC.

The chain couples TRBV21-1 to TRBJ1-5; TRBD1 is the table's D call and was not checked against the DNA. TRBV21-1 is given as a pseudogene. The CDR3 is 16 residues long. CDR3 sequence (DNA): TGTGCCAGCAGCAAAGAGGCAGGGGTTAGCAATCAGCCCCAGCATTTT. Protein sequence: CASSKEAGVSNQPQHF.

V is TRBV2 and J is TRBJ1-1; 8 positions match TRBD1. Per germline, CDR1 SNHLY and CDR2 FYNNEI. CDR3 size: 14 residues. After removal of 5 bases from V and 3 bases from J, the junction contained 5 bases not matched to a gene. The DNA of the CDR3 is TGTGCCAGCAGTTTCCAGGGGGCGGACACTGAAGCTTTCTTT. Translation: CASSFQGADTEAFF. The variable domain in full, with the rest retrieved from reference TRBV2 and TRBJ1-1, is EPEVTQTPSHQVTQMGQEVILRCVPISNHLYFYWYRQILGQKVEFLVSFYNNEISEKSEIFDDQFSVERPDGSNFTLKIRSTKLEDSAMYFCASSFQGADTEAFFGQGTRLTVV.

The V gene is TRBV6-2 or TRBV6-3, the J gene TRBJ2-3; D uncertain. The CDR3 runs 13 residues. V shed 6 bases and J shed 4 bases, with 11 bases lying between them. Germline V gene lookup returns CDR1 MNHEY and CDR2 SVGEGT. The CDR3 loop reads CASRAVSSDTQYF. The CDR3 nucleotides read TGTGCCAGCAGGGCGGTGAGCTCAGATACGCAGTATTTT.

This chain links TRBV19 with TRBJ1-4; 8 nucleotides agree with TRBD1. From germline, CDR1 is LNHDA and CDR2 SQIVND (reference sequence). V trimming: 8 bases; J trimming: 6 bases; junction bases outside the gene matches: 11. The CDR3 is 15 residues long. The CDR3 nucleotides are TGTGCCAGTGCCCTGGGTGGACAGGGACATGAAAAACTGTTTTTT. It translates to CASALGGQGHEKLFF.

This clonotype is categorized as medium-sized. The chain uses TRBV21-1 and TRBJ1-5. TRBV21-1 is assigned pseudogene status. CDR3 length: 15 residues. DNA of the CDR3: TGTGCCAGCAGCAAGGCCGCTAACAGCAATCAGCCCCAGCATTTT. Translating it yields CASSKAANSNQPQHF.

This clonotype was detected only a few times. The J gene is TRBJ1-5, the V gene TRBV15; no firm D call. Germline CDR1 is LNHNV and CDR2 is YYDKDF (reference sequence). Trimming took off 1 base at V and 10 bases at J, with 11 bases between the two ends. This CDR3 is built from 13 residues. In DNA, the CDR3 is TGTGCCACCAGCAGAGGATCATGGGGACCCCAGCATTTT. It codes for CATSRGSWGPQHF.

The chain uses TRBV5-4 and TRBJ1-2, with D unresolved. The CDR3 length is 14 residues. Looked up from germline, CDR1 is SGHNT and CDR2 is YYREEE (reference sequence). V lost 1 base, J lost 4 bases, and 11 bases lay in between. Here the CDR3 reads CASSLLAESYGYTF. For the CDR3, the DNA is TGTGCCAGCAGCTTGCTTGCAGAGAGCTATGGCTACACCTTC.

Worth noting for this clonotype: The junction departs from germline at one end; a sequencing error may be responsible. This chain joins TRBV7-7 and TRBJ1-2; weak D call: TRBD1 (5 bases). CDR1 is SSHAT and CDR2 is FNYEAQ in the germline V gene (reference sequence). The length of the CDR3 is 16 residues. CDR3 sequence reads: CASSLARKGRKDGYTF. CDR3 sequence (DNA): TGTGCTAGCAGCTTAGCACGTAAGGGGCGTAAGGATGGCTACACCTTC.

This chain uses TRBV11-2 with TRBJ2-2, with D perhaps given as TRBD1 or TRBD2 (5 bases each). The V and J ends lost 5 bases and 8 bases respectively, with 15 bases between them. Germline CDR1 SGHAT, CDR2 FQNNGV. This CDR3 contains 14 residues. CDR3 loop: CASSPYVGEGELFF. As DNA, the CDR3 is TGTGCCAGCAGCCCCTACGTGGGGGAAGGGGAGCTGTTTTTT.

The gene calls are TRBV12-3 or TRBV12-4 and TRBJ2-5; 10 bases are shared with TRBD1. The CDR3 is made up of 17 amino acids. V dropped 5 bases and J dropped 5; count of bases not matched to a gene: 14. CDR3 bases: TGTGCCAGCAGTCAGAGGGTCGGGACAGGGGTGACGGAGACCCAGTACTTC. Translation gives CASSQRVGTGVTETQYF.